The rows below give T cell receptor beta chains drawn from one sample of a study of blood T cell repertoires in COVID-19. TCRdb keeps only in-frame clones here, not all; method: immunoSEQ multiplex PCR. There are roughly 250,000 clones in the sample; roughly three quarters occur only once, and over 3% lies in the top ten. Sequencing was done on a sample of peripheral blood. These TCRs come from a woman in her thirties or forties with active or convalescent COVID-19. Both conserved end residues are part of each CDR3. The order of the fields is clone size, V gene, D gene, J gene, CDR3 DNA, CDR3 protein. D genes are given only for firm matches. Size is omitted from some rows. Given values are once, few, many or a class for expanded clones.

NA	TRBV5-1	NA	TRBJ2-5	TGCGCCAGCAGCTTCCAGCGGGCCCAAGAGACCCAGTACTTC	CASSFQRAQETQYF
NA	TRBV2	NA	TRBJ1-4	TGTGCCAGCAGTGGTCGACAGCAGGGGGAAAAACTGTTTTTT	CASSGRQQGEKLFF
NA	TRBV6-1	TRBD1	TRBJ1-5	TGTGCCAGCAGTGAAGGGTCAGACAGGGGGCGAGGAAAAGCATATAGCAATCAGCCCCAGCATTTT	CASSEGSDRGRGKAYSNQPQHF
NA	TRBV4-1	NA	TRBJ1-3	TGCGCCAGCAGCCAGCTCTTGGGGATAGGGGTAAACACCATATATTTT	CASSQLLGIGVNTIYF
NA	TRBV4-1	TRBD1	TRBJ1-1	TGCGCCAGCAACCATCAGGGGGCGAGGACTGAAGCTTTCTTT	CASNHQGARTEAFF
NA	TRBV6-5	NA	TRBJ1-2	TGTGCCAGCAGTTACTCGCTACCCTATGGCTACACCTTC	CASSYSLPYGYTF
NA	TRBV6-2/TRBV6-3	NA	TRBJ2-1	TGTGCCAGCAGTTATCCAGGGTGGGAGCAGTTCTTC	CASSYPGWEQFF
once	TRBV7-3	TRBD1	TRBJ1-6	TGTGCCAGCAGCTTATTTGGAGGGGGCAAGAATTCACCCCTCCACTTT	CASSLFGGGKNSPLHF
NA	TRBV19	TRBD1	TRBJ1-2	TGTGCCAGTAGTAGTACAGGGGTGAAGGATGGCTACACCTTC	CASSSTGVKDGYTF
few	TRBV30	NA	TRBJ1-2	TGTGCCTGGAGCCTTCAGGGAAACTATGGCTACACCTTC	CAWSLQGNYGYTF
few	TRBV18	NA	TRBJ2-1	TGTGCCAGCTCACCACCGAGGGCGGTGGGGTCCTACAATGAGCAGTTCTTC	CASSPPRAVGSYNEQFF
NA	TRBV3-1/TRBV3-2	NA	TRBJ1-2	TGTGCCAGCAGACCGACAGGAGTCTATGGCTACACCTTC	CASRPTGVYGYTF
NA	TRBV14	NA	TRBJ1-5	TGTGCCAGCAGCCCACCGGGTCGGGGGGCGATGAAGCCCCAGCATTTT	CASSPPGRGAMKPQHF
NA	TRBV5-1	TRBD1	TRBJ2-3	TGCGCCAGCAGCTTGCGACAGGGTACAGATACGCAGTATTTT	CASSLRQGTDTQYF
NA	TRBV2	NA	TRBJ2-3	TGTGCCAGCATCGACGGCCTATTTAGCTCAGATACGCAGTATTTT	CASIDGLFSSDTQYF
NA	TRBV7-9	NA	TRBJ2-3	TGTGCCAGCAGCTTTACAGGGCCAGATACGCAGTATTTT	CASSFTGPDTQYF
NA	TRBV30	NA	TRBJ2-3	TGTGCCTGGAGTGTACCGAGGACTAGCACAGATACGCAGTATTTT	CAWSVPRTSTDTQYF
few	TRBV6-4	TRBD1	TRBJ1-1	TGTGCCAGCAGAACCGGGACAGCTAACACTGAAGCTTTCTTT	CASRTGTANTEAFF
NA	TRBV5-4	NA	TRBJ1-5	TGTGCCAGCAGCTTGGCACCGGGGGGTCAGCCCCAGCATTTT	CASSLAPGGQPQHF
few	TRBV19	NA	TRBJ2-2	TGTGCCACCTCGCCGGGACTTCGCACCGGGGAGCTGTTTTTT	CATSPGLRTGELFF
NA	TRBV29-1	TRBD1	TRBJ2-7	TGCAGCGTTGAAGACCTGCAGGGGGTATCCTACGAGCAGTACTTC	CSVEDLQGVSYEQYF
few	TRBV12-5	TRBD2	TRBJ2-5	TGTGCTAGTGGATGGCGGGGGGGCGAGACCCAGTACTTC	CASGWRGGETQYF
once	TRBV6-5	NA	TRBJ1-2	TGTGCCAGTGGGGGAGGACCCAACTATGGCTACACCTTC	CASGGGPNYGYTF
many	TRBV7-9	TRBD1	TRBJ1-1	TGTGCCAGCAGCGTAGGACAGGGGGTAACTGAAGCTTTCTTT	CASSVGQGVTEAFF
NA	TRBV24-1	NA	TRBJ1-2	TGTGCCACCAGTGATGATGCAGGGATCTATGGCTACACCTTC	CATSDDAGIYGYTF
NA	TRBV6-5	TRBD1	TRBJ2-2	TGTGCCAGCACCCGACAGGGGGGGGCGGCCGGGGAGCTGTTTTTT	CASTRQGGAAGELFF
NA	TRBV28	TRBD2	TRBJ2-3	TGTGCCAGCAGTTACCTAGCGGGGGGAGGCACAGATACGCAGTATTTT	CASSYLAGGGTDTQYF
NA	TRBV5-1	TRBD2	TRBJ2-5	TGCGCCAGCTTTCGGACTAGCGGGGAGCATGAGACCCAGTACTTC	CASFRTSGEHETQYF
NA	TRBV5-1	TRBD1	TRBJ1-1	TGCGCCAGCAGCCAGGGGGCCGTGAACACTGAAGCTTTCTTT	CASSQGAVNTEAFF
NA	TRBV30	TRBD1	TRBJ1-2	TGTGCCTGGGCCCGGGGACAGGGGGGAAGATCGGTGAGGGGCTACACCTTC	CAWARGQGGRSVRGYTF
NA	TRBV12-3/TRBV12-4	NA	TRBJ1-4	TGTGCCAGCAGCTCGAATGAAAAACTGTTTTTT	CASSSNEKLFF
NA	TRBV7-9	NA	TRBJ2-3	TGTGCCAGCAGCTTAATTAGGGGCCTCATGGGAGATACGCAGTATTTT	CASSLIRGLMGDTQYF
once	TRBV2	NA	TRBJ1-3	TGTGCCAGCAGCCTCTACAGCTACTCTGGAAACACCATATATTTT	CASSLYSYSGNTIYF
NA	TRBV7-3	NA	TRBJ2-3	TGTGCCAGCAGCTCTTATAGGACTCCCACAGATACGCAGTATTTT	CASSSYRTPTDTQYF
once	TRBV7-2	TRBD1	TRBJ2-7	TGTGCCAGCAGCCCCAGGGGGCTCTCTTCCTACGAGCAGTACTTC	CASSPRGLSSYEQYF
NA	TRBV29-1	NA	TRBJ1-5	TGCAGCCGAGGGGGTACAGATAGCAATCAGCCCCAGCATTTT	CSRGGTDSNQPQHF
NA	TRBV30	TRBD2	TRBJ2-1	TGTGCCTGGACCGGGACTAGCGGGGGCAATGAGCAGTTCTTC	CAWTGTSGGNEQFF
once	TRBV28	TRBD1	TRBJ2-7	TGTGCCACGGACAGGGGAGCGTCCTACGAGCAGTACTTC	CATDRGASYEQYF
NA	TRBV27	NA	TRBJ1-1	TGTGCCAGCAGTTTAGAAGCCAAGACTGAAGCTTTCTTT	CASSLEAKTEAFF
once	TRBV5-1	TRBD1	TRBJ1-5	TGCGCCAGCAGCTTGAAAGGGGGCGAACAGCCCCAGCATTTT	CASSLKGGEQPQHF
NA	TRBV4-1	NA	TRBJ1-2	TGCGCCAGCAGCCAAGATCGGGGGGCGAACTATGGCTACACCTTC	CASSQDRGANYGYTF
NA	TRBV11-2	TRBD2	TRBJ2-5	TGTGCCAGCAGCATGGGACGGGGAGGGGAGACCCAGTACTTC	CASSMGRGGETQYF
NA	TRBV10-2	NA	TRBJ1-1	TGCGCCAGCAGTTGGGAGACTGAAGCTTTCTTT	CASSWETEAFF
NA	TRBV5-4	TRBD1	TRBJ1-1	TGTGCCAGCAGCAAACAGGGGTTGAACACTGAAGCTTTCTTT	CASSKQGLNTEAFF
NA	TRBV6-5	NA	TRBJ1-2	TGTGCCACCATGCTAATACAGGGTTCTAACTATGGCTACACCTTC	CATMLIQGSNYGYTF
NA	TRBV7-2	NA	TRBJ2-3	TGTGCCAGCATTTGGCGGGCTAGCCGGGGAGATACGCAGTATTTT	CASIWRASRGDTQYF
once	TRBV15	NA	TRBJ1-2	TGTGCCACCAGCAGAGATCTGAGGACAGTGATAGAAGGCTATGGCTACACCTTC	CATSRDLRTVIEGYGYTF
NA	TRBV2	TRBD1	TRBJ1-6	TGTGCCAGCAGTGCGACAGGGGCCACCTATAATTCACCCCTCCACTTT	CASSATGATYNSPLHF
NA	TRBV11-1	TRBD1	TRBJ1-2	TGTGCCAGCAGCCCGGACAGGACTAACTATGGCTACACCTTC	CASSPDRTNYGYTF
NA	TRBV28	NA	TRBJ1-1	TGTGCCAGCCGGGACATACTGAACACTGAAGCTTTCTTT	CASRDILNTEAFF
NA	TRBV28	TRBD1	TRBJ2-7	TGTGCCACCATCAGGACAGGGACCTACGAGCAGTACTTC	CATIRTGTYEQYF
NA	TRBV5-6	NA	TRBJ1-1	TGTGCCAGCAGCCCTCGAATTCTACTGAACACTGAAGCTTTCTTT	CASSPRILLNTEAFF
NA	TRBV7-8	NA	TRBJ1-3	TGTGCCAGCAGCTTAGTCGGTCCAGGTCTCTCTGGAAACACCATATATTTT	CASSLVGPGLSGNTIYF
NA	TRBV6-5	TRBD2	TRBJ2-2	TGTGCCAGCAGTTTGGGACTAGCGGGGAACACCGGGGAGCTGTTTTTT	CASSLGLAGNTGELFF
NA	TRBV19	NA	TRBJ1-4	TGTGCCAGTAGTATGAGGAGTAATAGATTGACTAATGAAAAACTGTTTTTT	CASSMRSNRLTNEKLFF
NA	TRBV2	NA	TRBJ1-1	TGTGCCAGCAGTGAAAGTTTGGGGGCTATGAACACTGAAGCTTTCTTT	CASSESLGAMNTEAFF
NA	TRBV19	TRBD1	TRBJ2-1	TGTGCCAGTAGTACCCGGCAGGGGGCCCTAGTTGGTACCAATGAGCAGTTCTTC	CASSTRQGALVGTNEQFF
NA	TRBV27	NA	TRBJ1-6	TGTGCCAGCGGCCCTGAGGCGGTCGGTAATTCACCCCTCCACTTT	CASGPEAVGNSPLHF